This T cell receptor beta chain was profiled in a study of cytomegalovirus exposure and HLA in healthy donors. Study details: Among about 380 genotyped donors, about 80% fell in the Caucasian-associated ancestry cluster. Overall study results and limits: A later analysis showed TCR association rates differing by HLA locus, peaking at DRB1 and lowest at HLA-C. In a later analysis, V- and J-gene trimming of beta chains associated with a DCLRE1C missense variant, replicated independently.

Germline loops: CDR1 MNHEY, CDR2 SMNVEV (reference sequence). J gave up 0 bases and V 4 bases, and 8 bases lay outside the gene matches. This CDR3 has 16 amino acids. Both 60 Vbeta primers and 13 Jbeta primers went into the PCR. Profiling relied on immunoSEQ multiplex PCR, and the TCRdb table lists in-frame clones only, not all of them. Among more than 95,000 clones listed, 65% to 75% were seen once. Comment on this clone: Antigen unknown.

The receptor was isolated from a woman between 45 and 60 years old in good health and CMV-seropositive. Sequenced input: PBMCs. V is TRBV27 and J is TRBJ2-7; 8 bases match TRBD2. DNA of the CDR3: TGTGCCAGCAGTTGGGGGAGCGGGGGCCCCTCCTACGAGCAGTACTTC. Translating gives CASSWGSGGPSYEQYF.